The 29 T cell receptor beta chains reported below all come from one sample, sequenced in a study of blood T cell repertoires in COVID-19. The repertoire was sequenced with immunoSEQ multiplex PCR; TCRdb's copy has only in-frame clones and lacks some. The table shows over 200,000 clones, with 88% occurring only once. The sample was peripheral blood. The receptors originated from a woman aged 30 to 39 with acute or convalescent COVID-19.

The chain couples TRBV24-1 to TRBJ1-1, with D possibly being TRBD1 (5 bases). V lost 3 bases to trimming and J lost 7 bases, with 11 bases between them. Germline V lookup: CDR1 KGHDR, CDR2 SFDVKD. The CDR3 consists of 13 residues. The CDR3 sequence is CATSDAGLGEAFF. The DNA of the CDR3 is TGTGCCACCAGTGATGCAGGGTTAGGTGAAGCTTTCTTT.

The chain joins TRBV10-2 to TRBJ1-1, with D possibly matching TRBD1 (6 bases). The germline V and J ends were trimmed by 7 bases and 0 bases, with 12 bases remaining between them. Germline CDR1 is WSHSY and CDR2 is SAAADI. This CDR3 spans 14 amino acids. CDR3 loop: CASNPTGMNTEAFF. The CDR3 DNA is TGCGCCAGCAATCCGACAGGCATGAACACTGAAGCTTTCTTT.

This clone was seen more than once but under ten times. This rearrangement joins TRBV7-2 to TRBJ2-7; 14 bases agree with TRBD2. V dropped 1 base and J dropped 6; count of bases not matched to a gene: 5. The CDR3 consists of 16 residues. Germline values: CDR1 SGHTA, CDR2 FQGNSA. This CDR3 is CASSLEGTSGSGEQYF. As DNA, the CDR3 is TGTGCCAGCAGCTTAGAGGGGACTAGCGGGAGTGGCGAGCAGTACTTC.

The chain combines TRBV18 with TRBJ2-1; D unclear. The CDR3 consists of 15 residues. V gave up 1 base and J gave up 0 bases, with 7 bases separating them. From germline, CDR1 is KGHSH and CDR2 LQKENI. CDR3 nucleotide sequence: TGTGCCAGCTCACCACGAACTACCTCCTACAATGAGCAGTTCTTC. This codes for CASSPRTTSYNEQFF.

This chain uses TRBV7-2 with TRBJ2-2; TRBD1 aligns across 7 bases. V lost 5 bases to trimming and J lost 8 bases; unmatched junction nucleotides: 5. Germline V gene data show CDR1 as SGHTA and CDR2 as FQGNSA. The CDR3 has 13 residues. CDR3 DNA: TGTGCCAGCAGCCTACAGGGGTGGGGGGAGCTGTTTTTT. Protein: CASSLQGWGELFF.

The chain is built from TRBV25-1 and TRBJ1-6; D possibly corresponds to TRBD1 (6 bases). CDR1 is MGHDK, CDR2 SYGVNS, per germline. The CDR3 sequence is 12 residues long. Trimming stripped 3 bases from V and 14 bases from J, with 11 bases between. The CDR3 DNA reads TGTGCCAGCAGTGAGGGAAACAGGGCCCTCCACTTT. The encoded protein is CASSEGNRALHF.

V and J are TRBV7-8 and TRBJ2-1; TRBD1 might be the D (6 bases). Trimming removed 2 bases at V and 0 bases at J, with 14 bases between. The V gene's germline CDR1 is SGHVS and CDR2 FQNEAQ. CDR3 length: 17 amino acids. The CDR3 nucleotides are TGTGCCAGCAGCTTAATTCAGGGGTGGGGCTCCTACAATGAGCAGTTCTTC. Translating gives CASSLIQGWGSYNEQFF.

The genes are TRBV19 and TRBJ1-5; maybe TRBD1 (5 bases). This CDR3 contains 15 residues. Germline lookup yields CDR1 LNHDA and CDR2 SQIVND (reference sequence). V was shortened by 4 bases and J by 7 bases, with 17 bases between the two germline ends. CDR3 DNA sequence: TGTGCCAGTAGTACGCAGGGTTTGTCGCGACAGCCCCAGCATTTT. It translates to CASSTQGLSRQPQHF.

The chain combines TRBV18 with TRBJ1-1, with D perhaps TRBD1 (5 bases). This CDR3 spans 16 amino acids. From germline, CDR1 is KGHSH and CDR2 LQKENI. Trimming took 0 bases from V and 3 from J, leaving 14 bases between them. The CDR3 bases are TGTGCCAGCTCACCACCGAACTGGGGCCAAGACACTGAAGCTTTCTTT. It is translated as CASSPPNWGQDTEAFF.

For this clone: The identical CDR3 is also encoded by other nucleotide sequences in the sample. The gene calls are TRBV5-5 and TRBJ1-5; D is undetermined. Trimming took 0 bases from V and 2 from J, leaving 6 bases between them. Germline assignment: CDR1 SGHKS and CDR2 YYEKEE (reference sequence). There are 14 residues in the CDR3. CDR3 residues: CASSLAGGNQPQHF. In DNA form, the CDR3 reads TGTGCCAGCAGCTTGGCGGGAGGCAATCAGCCCCAGCATTTT.

The chain combines TRBV20-1 with TRBJ2-5, with D perhaps TRBD2 (5 bases). Germline CDR1 DFQATT, CDR2 SNEGSKA (reference sequence). This CDR3 contains 13 residues. V was shortened by 3 bases and J by 2 bases, with 10 bases between the two germline ends. In nucleotides, the CDR3 is TGCAGTGCTAGTTTGATAGCGCAAGAGACCCAGTACTTC. It translates to CSASLIAQETQYF.

This chain joins TRBV3-1 (or the pseudogene TRBV3-2) and TRBJ2-1, with 12 nucleotides matching TRBD1. V was pared by 5 bases and J by 0 bases, with 14 bases of the junction left unmatched. Germline V lookup: CDR1 LGHDT, CDR2 YNNKEL (reference sequence). The CDR3 covers 20 residues. CDR3 sequence (DNA): TGTGCCAGCAGCGGGACAGGGGGCAGAATTGCGGGCTGCTCCTACAATGAGCAGTTCTTC. It is translated as CASSGTGGRIAGCSYNEQFF.

The genes are TRBV9 and TRBJ2-1; 13 bases fit TRBD2. This CDR3 has 18 residues. Germline trimming cut 0 bases from V and 4 bases from J; bases unmatched to any gene: 7. In germline, CDR1 is SGDLS, CDR2 YYNGEE. This chain's CDR3 is CASSVALGLAGVYNEQFF. In nucleotides, the CDR3 is TGTGCCAGCAGCGTAGCTCTCGGACTAGCGGGAGTATACAATGAGCAGTTCTTC.

The chain joins TRBV27 to TRBJ1-2; D is unresolved. The CDR3 length is 11 residues. Trimming removed 5 bases from V and 4 bases from J, with 5 bases in between. From germline, CDR1 is MNHEY and CDR2 SMNVEV (reference sequence). CDR3 residues: CASSRGYGYTF. The CDR3 DNA follows: TGTGCCAGCAGTAGAGGCTATGGCTACACCTTC.

The chain uses TRBV5-1 and TRBJ1-1, with D possibly matching TRBD1 (5 bases). Trimming removed 0 bases from V and 7 bases from J, with 10 bases in between. Germline V CDR1 and CDR2: SGHRS, YFSETQ. The CDR3 consists of 13 residues. CDR3 sequence (DNA): TGCGCCAGCAGCTTGGCCAGTACAGGTGAAGCTTTCTTT. It codes for CASSLASTGEAFF.

The count of this clone is one. This sequence joins TRBV6-6 and TRBJ2-3, with 9 positions matching TRBD2. V was clipped by 4 bases and J by 3 bases; unmatched bases: 5. This CDR3 has 15 amino acids. Germline CDR1 is MNHNY and CDR2 is SVGAGI (reference sequence). CDR3 bases: TGTGCCAGCAGTTTCACTAGCGGGTCGACAGATACGCAGTATTTT. This encodes CASSFTSGSTDTQYF.

There are a few counts of this clone. The chain couples TRBV29-1 to TRBJ1-4; 10 positions agree with TRBD1. The CDR3 has 13 residues. Germline CDR1 SQVTM, CDR2 ANQGSEA. The V and J ends lost 7 bases and 7 bases, in that order; junction bases with no gene match: 6. The CDR3 sequence: CSGMGQGSEKLFF. The CDR3 coding sequence is TGCAGCGGGATGGGACAGGGGTCTGAAAAACTGTTTTTT. Variable domain in full (rest from reference TRBV29-1 and TRBJ1-4): SAVISQKPSRDICQRGTSLTIQCQVDSQVTMMFWYRQQPGQSLTLIATANQGSEATYESGFVIDKFPISRPNLTFSTLTVSNMSPEDSSIYLCSGMGQGSEKLFFGSGTQLSVL.

The chain has TRBV25-1 and TRBJ2-7; TRBD1 might be the D (6 bases). Trimming removed 9 bases from V and 3 bases from J, with 12 bases in between. The CDR3 length is 12 residues. Germline loops: CDR1 MGHDK, CDR2 SYGVNS. CDR3 in amino acids: CASSGQYYEQYF. CDR3 DNA sequence: TGTGCCAGTTCCGGACAGTACTACGAGCAGTACTTC.

The J gene is TRBJ2-7, the V gene TRBV24-1, with D unresolved. Trimming cost V 6 bases and J 4 bases, with 12 bases left between them. Germline V gives CDR1 KGHDR, CDR2 SFDVKD. The CDR3 consists of 13 residues. CDR3 sequence: CATSSPFEYEQYF. The CDR3 coding sequence is TGTGCCACCAGTAGTCCGTTTGAGTACGAGCAGTACTTC.

The chain couples TRBV19 to TRBJ2-6, with 14 nucleotides matching TRBD2. After removal of 4 bases from V and 0 bases from J, the junction contained 14 bases not matched to a gene. Germline CDR1 reads LNHDA; CDR2 reads SQIVND (reference sequence). The CDR3 loop spans 22 amino acids. The CDR3 DNA sequence: TGTGCCAGTAGTAGAGACGGGACTAGCGGGAGTGTAGTGCGCTCTGGGGCCAACGTCCTGACTTTC. It specifies CASSRDGTSGSVVRSGANVLTF.

V is TRBV6-2 or TRBV6-3 and J is TRBJ1-1; D call uncertain. The germline gives CDR1 MNHEY, CDR2 SVGEGT. Trimming removed 2 bases at V and 2 bases at J, with 12 bases between. The CDR3 runs 15 residues. The CDR3 DNA reads TGTGCCAGCAGTTACCGACGGGAGGTAAACACTGAAGCTTTCTTT. This translates into CASSYRREVNTEAFF.

The V and J genes are TRBV30 and TRBJ1-4; D not resolved. There are 11 residues in the CDR3. Trimming shortened V by 2 bases and J by 5 bases, and 3 bases separated the two germline ends. CDR1 and CDR2 (germline): GTSNPN, SVGIG (reference sequence). The CDR3 region has the DNA TGTGCCTGGAGTTCGAATGAAAAACTGTTTTTT. Amino acids: CAWSSNEKLFF.

The V call is TRBV2, the J call TRBJ2-7, with D possibly matching TRBD2 (6 bases). Germline lookup yields CDR1 SNHLY and CDR2 FYNNEI. The CDR3 length is 17 residues. Between the trimmed V and J ends, which lost 8 bases and 4 bases, there was a span of 27 bases. CDR3 coding DNA: TGTGCCAGCCTAAGGGACTCCGCACATATCGGCGAATACGAGCAGTACTTC. This gives the protein CASLRDSAHIGEYEQYF.

This clone is a singleton in its sample. The rearrangement uses TRBV19 and TRBJ1-2; no definite D call. The ends were cut back, 3 bases at V and 3 bases at J, with 17 bases in the middle. Germline CDR1 reads LNHDA; CDR2 reads SQIVND (reference sequence). This CDR3 is built from 16 residues. This chain's CDR3 is CASSMDRGIQDYGYTF. The CDR3 DNA is TGTGCCAGTAGTATGGATCGAGGGATTCAGGACTATGGCTACACCTTC.

This clone has just a few counts. The genes are TRBV7-2 and TRBJ2-1; 7 bases are shared with TRBD2. Germline V gives CDR1 SGHTA, CDR2 FQGNSA. Losses at the gene ends were 5 bases for V and 7 bases for J; bases not matched to a gene: 8. This CDR3 comprises 14 residues. The CDR3: CASSLRLAANEQFF. The CDR3 DNA is TGTGCCAGCAGCCTAAGACTAGCAGCGAATGAGCAGTTCTTC.

The rearrangement uses TRBV11-3 and TRBJ2-3; TRBD1 matches 7 bases. V gave up 5 bases and J gave up 8 bases; unmatched junction bases: 10. The CDR3 runs to 14 residues. In germline, CDR1 is SGHNT, CDR2 YENEEA. CDR3 coding DNA: TGTGCCAGCAGCCCACAGGGGCGACCCGGTACGCAGTATTTT. Protein product: CASSPQGRPGTQYF.

The chain uses TRBV30 and TRBJ1-1; weak D call: TRBD1 (6 bases). The length of the CDR3 is 14 residues. The germline V gene encodes CDR1 GTSNPN and CDR2 SVGIG (reference sequence). Between the trimmed V and J ends, which lost 1 base and 6 bases, there was a span of 15 bases. The CDR3 DNA reads as TGTGCCTGGAGTGCCCCCCCGACAGGAGCTGAAGCTTTCTTT. Protein sequence: CAWSAPPTGAEAFF.

The chain joins TRBV19 to TRBJ2-6; perhaps TRBD1 as D (6 bases). Looked up from germline, CDR1 is LNHDA and CDR2 is SQIVND (reference sequence). This CDR3 has 14 residues. CDR3 coding DNA: TGTGCTGCCGGGGACACCTCTGGGGCCAACGTCCTGACTTTC. It yields the protein CAAGDTSGANVLTF.

The chain carries TRBV3-1 (or the pseudogene TRBV3-2) and TRBJ2-7, with 10 bases aligning to TRBD2. The CDR3 is 18 residues long. The V segment lost 2 bases and the J segment 3 bases; nucleotides outside the gene matches: 13. CDR1 LGHDT and CDR2 YNNKEL come from the germline V gene (reference sequence). The CDR3 region has the DNA TGTGCCAGCAGCCAAAAGGCCGGACTAGCGGAGAACGGCTACGAGCAGTACTTC. This sequence encodes CASSQKAGLAENGYEQYF.